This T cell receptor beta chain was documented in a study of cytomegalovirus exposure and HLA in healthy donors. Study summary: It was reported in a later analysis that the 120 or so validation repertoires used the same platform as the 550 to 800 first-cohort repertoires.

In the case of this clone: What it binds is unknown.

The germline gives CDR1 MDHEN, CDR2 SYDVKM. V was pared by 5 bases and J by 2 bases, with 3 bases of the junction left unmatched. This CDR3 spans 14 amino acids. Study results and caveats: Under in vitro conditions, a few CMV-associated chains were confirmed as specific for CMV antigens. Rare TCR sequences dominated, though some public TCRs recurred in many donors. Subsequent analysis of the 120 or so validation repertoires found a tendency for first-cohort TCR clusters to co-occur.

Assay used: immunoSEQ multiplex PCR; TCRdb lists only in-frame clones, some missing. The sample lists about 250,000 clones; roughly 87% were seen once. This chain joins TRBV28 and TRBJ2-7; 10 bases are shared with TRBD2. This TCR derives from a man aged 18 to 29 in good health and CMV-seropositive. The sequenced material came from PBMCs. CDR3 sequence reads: CASSLAGATYEQYF. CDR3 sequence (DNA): TGTGCCAGCAGTCTAGCGGGGGCGACCTACGAGCAGTACTTC.